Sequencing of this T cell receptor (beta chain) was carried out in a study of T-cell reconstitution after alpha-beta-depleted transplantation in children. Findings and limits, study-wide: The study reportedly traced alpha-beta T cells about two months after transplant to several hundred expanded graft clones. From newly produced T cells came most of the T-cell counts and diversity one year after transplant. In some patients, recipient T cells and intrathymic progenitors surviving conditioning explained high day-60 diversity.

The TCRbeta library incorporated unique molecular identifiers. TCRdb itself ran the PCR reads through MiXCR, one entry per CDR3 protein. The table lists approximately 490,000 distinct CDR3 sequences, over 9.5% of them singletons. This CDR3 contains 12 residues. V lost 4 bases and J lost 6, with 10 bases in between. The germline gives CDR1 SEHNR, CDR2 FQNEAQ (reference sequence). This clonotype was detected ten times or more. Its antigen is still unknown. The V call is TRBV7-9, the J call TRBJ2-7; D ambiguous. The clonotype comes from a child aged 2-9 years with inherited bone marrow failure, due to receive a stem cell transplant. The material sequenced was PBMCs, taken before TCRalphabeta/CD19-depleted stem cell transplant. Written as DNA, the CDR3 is TGTGCCAGCAGCTCATTCTCTTTCGAGCAGTACTTC. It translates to CASSSFSFEQYF.